A selection of T cell receptor beta chains follows, all from one sample in a study of shared clonotypes between healthy human individuals. Clones were sequenced by immunoSEQ multiplex PCR, and TCRdb holds only the in-frame ones, with some missing. The sample lists nearly 1,000,000 clones, 60% to 85% seen once, with about 1.5% in the top ten. The sequenced material came from memory CD4+ T cells sorted from blood. Receptor source: a man aged 18 to 35 in good health. CDR3s leave out the opening cysteine and the closing phenylalanine or tryptophan.

V gene: TRBV10-1; CDR3 protein: ASSGGQGLEQY
V gene: TRBV19; CDR3 protein: ASSIRDRWNTEAF
V gene: TRBV10-3; CDR3 protein: AIRGQTNQPQH
V gene: TRBV10-1; CDR3 protein: ASSGYSGGTYEQY
V gene: TRBV30; CDR3 protein: AWSVGRNHEQY
V gene: TRBV6-6; CDR3 protein: ASSYPGLDEKLF
V gene: TRBV27; CDR3 protein: ASSSVNRVAYEQY
V gene: TRBV2; CDR3 protein: ASSLFGEQF
V gene: TRBV23-1; CDR3 protein: ASSRSPGWRQEAYEQY
V gene: TRBV5-1; CDR3 protein: ASSLPPQQQGFSYEQY
V gene: TRBV2; CDR3 protein: ASTESRTGGVNEQF
V gene: TRBV7-7; CDR3 protein: ASSLDYHTDTQY
V gene: TRBV5-4; CDR3 protein: ASSWGDRVNSPLH
V gene: TRBV25-1; CDR3 protein: ASSAGFSNQPQH
V gene: TRBV5-5; CDR3 protein: ASSSGRDATVVNTEAF
V gene: TRBV6-5; CDR3 protein: ASSPQGGGAQH
V gene: TRBV7-3; CDR3 protein: ASSLTGAAGDEQF
V gene: TRBV11-2; CDR3 protein: ASSHSDGPDTQY
V gene: TRBV28; CDR3 protein: ASSLTGTVNTEAF
V gene: TRBV27; CDR3 protein: ASSLKQGFNYGYT
V gene: TRBV5-4; CDR3 protein: ASSLEASGAYEQY
V gene: TRBV6-5; CDR3 protein: ASSLHGQGDSPLH
V gene: TRBV6-5; CDR3 protein: ASSYGGAGVDIQY
V gene: TRBV18; CDR3 protein: ASSTGTGTYEQY
V gene: TRBV5-6; CDR3 protein: ASSSLGGNTEAF
V gene: TRBV19; CDR3 protein: ASSEIGTDNSPLH
V gene: TRBV5-1; CDR3 protein: ASSSHPGQGDTGELF
V gene: TRBV30; CDR3 protein: AWRADKNTEAF
V gene: TRBV19; CDR3 protein: ASSHGDSAYSNQPQH
V gene: TRBV30; CDR3 protein: AWRRTQNTEAF
V gene: TRBV6-5; CDR3 protein: ASTSDRGNEQF
V gene: TRBV10-3; CDR3 protein: AISDLPGLGGETQY
V gene: TRBV6-6; CDR3 protein: ASSYEGQGAYEQY
V gene: TRBV18; CDR3 protein: ASSPPSQSYNEKLF
V gene: TRBV4-2; CDR3 protein: ASSQDKGQGASGANVLT
V gene: TRBV18; CDR3 protein: ASSSLQGGGTEAF
V gene: TRBV18; CDR3 protein: ASSLWPGGTDTQY
V gene: TRBV7-2; CDR3 protein: ASSLPDLWAGEGNEQF
V gene: TRBV19; CDR3 protein: ASTAVSNQPQH
V gene: TRBV7-6; CDR3 protein: ASTAGTGTGELF
V gene: TRBV27; CDR3 protein: ASSFFSGSGKYTDTQY
V gene: TRBV27; CDR3 protein: ASSPVFGANYGYT
V gene: TRBV5-6; CDR3 protein: ASSLIAGGTRAEQY
V gene: TRBV4-3; CDR3 protein: ASSQDPRGQPQH
V gene: TRBV7-6; CDR3 protein: ASSERYSTNEKLF
V gene: TRBV7-6; CDR3 protein: ASSLEEDRPEKAAF
V gene: TRBV7-8; CDR3 protein: ASSLLATGPNEKLF
V gene: TRBV7-9; CDR3 protein: ASSLASLAGETQY
V gene: TRBV10-3; CDR3 protein: AISESQRGVTDTQY
V gene: TRBV21-1; CDR3 protein: ASSCDFLWANVLT